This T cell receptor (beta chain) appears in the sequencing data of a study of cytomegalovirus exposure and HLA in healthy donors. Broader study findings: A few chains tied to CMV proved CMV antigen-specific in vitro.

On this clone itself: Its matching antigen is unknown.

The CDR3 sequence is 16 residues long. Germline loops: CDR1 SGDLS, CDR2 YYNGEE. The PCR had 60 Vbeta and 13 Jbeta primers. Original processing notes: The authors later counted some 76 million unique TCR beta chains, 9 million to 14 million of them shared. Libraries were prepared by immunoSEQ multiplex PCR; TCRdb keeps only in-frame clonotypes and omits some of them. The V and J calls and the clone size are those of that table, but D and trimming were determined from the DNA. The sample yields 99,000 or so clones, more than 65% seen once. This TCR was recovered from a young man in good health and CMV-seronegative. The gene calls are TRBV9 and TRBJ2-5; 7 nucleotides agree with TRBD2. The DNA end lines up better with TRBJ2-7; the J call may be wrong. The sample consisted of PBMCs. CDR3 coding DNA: TGTGCCAGCAGCGTAGACTCCAGGACTAGGGCCTACGAGCAGTACTTC. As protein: CASSVDSRTRAYEQYF.